Following are 9 T cell receptor beta chains from one sample sequenced in a study of tumor-infiltrating lymphocytes in localized non-small cell lung cancer. Sequencing was performed with immunoSEQ multiplex PCR; in TCRdb, only in-frame clones are kept and a portion is missing. The sample records tens of thousands of clones, roughly three fifths being singletons. The sample comprised lung tumor tissue. These receptors all stem from a human donor with non-small cell lung cancer.

V usage is TRBV6-5 and J usage is TRBJ1-1; no clear D. The germline V and J ends were trimmed by 4 bases and 0 bases, with 6 bases remaining between them. Germline V gives CDR1 MNHEY, CDR2 SVGAGI. The CDR3 has 13 residues. The DNA for the CDR3 is TGTGCCAGCAGTTCGGATGTGAACACTGAAGCTTTCTTT. Its translation: CASSSDVNTEAFF.

The chain uses TRBV6-6 and TRBJ1-2, with TRBD1 matching over 7 bases. The CDR3 covers 16 residues. V dropped 0 bases and J dropped 4; count of bases not matched to a gene: 8. From germline, CDR1 is MNHNY and CDR2 SVGAGI (reference sequence). CDR3 amino acids: CASSYSGDSVFYGYTF. The CDR3 DNA is TGTGCCAGCAGTTACTCGGGGGACAGCGTGTTCTATGGCTACACCTTC.

This clone was recorded only once. The V call is TRBV29-1, the J call TRBJ2-7; 11 bases are a match to TRBD2. Germline lookup yields CDR1 SQVTM and CDR2 ANQGSEA. The CDR3 has 13 amino acids. The J segment lost 7 bases and the V segment lost 7 bases, leaving 9 bases of the junction unmatched. The CDR3 spells CSALTSGTGEQYF. The CDR3 nucleotides are TGCAGCGCCTTGACTAGCGGGACGGGTGAGCAGTACTTC.

The CDR3 bases are TGTGCCATCGTTTCTCGGGACAGCGGGGACTACAATGAGCAGTTCTTC. Its translation is CAIVSRDSGDYNEQFF. The chain couples TRBV10-3 to TRBJ2-1, with D perhaps TRBD1 or TRBD2 (7 bases each). Germline V gene lookup returns CDR1 ENHRY and CDR2 SYGVKD. CDR3 length equals 16 residues. Trimming shortened V by 8 bases and J by 3 bases, and 20 bases separated the two germline ends.

This chain links TRBV28 with TRBJ2-3; 8 bases line up with TRBD2. The CDR3 length is 15 residues. J was trimmed by 6 bases and V by 2 bases; bases with no gene match: 7. Germline V gene lookup returns CDR1 MDHEN and CDR2 SYDVKM. This CDR3 reads CASSLSGSPGDTQYF. CDR3 DNA sequence: TGTGCCAGCAGTTTAAGCGGGAGCCCCGGGGATACGCAGTATTTT.

V and J are TRBV5-1 and TRBJ2-1; 12 nucleotides agree with TRBD1. J gave up 11 bases and V 4 bases, and 10 bases lay outside the gene matches. The CDR3 is made up of 15 amino acids. Germline-derived CDR1 and CDR2 are SGHRS and YFSETQ. In nucleotides, the CDR3 is TGCGCCAGCAGCCCGGGACAGGGGGCGGGAAATCAGCAGTTCTTC. The encoded protein is CASSPGQGAGNQQFF.

This rearrangement joins TRBV5-6 to TRBJ2-5; 9 bases line up with TRBD2. V trimming: 0 bases; J trimming: 4 bases; junction bases outside the gene matches: 4. The germline V gene has CDR1 SGHDT and CDR2 YYEEEE. This CDR3 spans 15 amino acids. The CDR3 sequence: CASSLVAGGGETQYF. CDR3 DNA sequence: TGTGCCAGCAGCTTGGTTGCGGGGGGGGGAGAGACCCAGTACTTC.

This clone has more than one count but fewer than ten. The chain couples TRBV6-6 to TRBJ1-1; maybe TRBD1 (6 bases). Germline V gene data show CDR1 as MNHNY and CDR2 as SVGAGI (reference sequence). The germline V and J ends were trimmed by 1 base and 1 base, with 10 bases remaining between them. This CDR3 has 15 amino acids. CDR3 residues: CASSYLQGQNTEAFF. CDR3 coding DNA: TGTGCCAGCAGTTACTTGCAGGGACAGAACACTGAAGCTTTCTTT.

The chain uses TRBV6-5 and TRBJ2-7; D is uncertain. Germline loops: CDR1 MNHEY, CDR2 SVGAGI. The CDR3 is 10 amino acids. V was pared by 4 bases and J by 5 bases, with 3 bases between. This chain's CDR3 is CASSSDEQYF. In nucleotides, the CDR3 is TGTGCCAGCAGTTCTGACGAGCAGTACTTC.